Below, one TCR beta chain is given with its context. This clone's antigen is unknown. No qualities accompany the bases; no much larger clone lies one base away. In total, over 600 healthy bone marrow donors made up the cohort. At the time of sampling, every cohort member was nominally healthy, though immune exposures that went unrecorded were likely present. The donor tested CMV seronegative and was one of the 352 seronegative cohort members. A peripheral blood sample was collected from each donor, and TCR beta sequencing was performed on peripheral blood mononuclear cells. Genomic DNA extraction from the blood cell samples was performed with the Qiagen DNeasy Blood Extraction Kit. The source of the sample is a study of cytomegalovirus exposure and HLA in healthy donors (dated by TCRdb to 2016 to 2017). About the investigation overall: An earlier analysis of several hundred of the donors reported under 300 Gb of sequence data and some 110 million unique TCR beta sequences obtained from about 170 million T cells. Around 330 gigabases of sequencing data and 70 million to 95 million unique TCR sequences made up an early release that covered under 750 HLA-typed donors. Of the 300 to 450 genotyped donors, 65% to 90% were placed in the genetic ancestry cluster associated with self-reported Caucasian donors. The study aimed to test whether cataloging public T cell receptors could reveal signatures of past pathogen exposure. The study used immunosequencing to profile the T cell repertoires of more than 650 subjects and linked those repertoires to cytomegalovirus serostatus. Besides the first cohort of roughly 640 subjects, a separate validation cohort made up of 120 or so different subjects was used. The study combined high-throughput TCR immunosequencing, statistical association of individual TCRs with disease status, and machine learning to predict cytomegalovirus infection status. In a later analysis, previously published TCR beta repertoires from more than 500 donors were re-analyzed and high-resolution HLA genotyping was added so that TCR occurrence patterns could be studied. The later analysis used no new phenotypic data to find candidate immune exposures, relying instead on TCR beta sequences and their occurrence across donors. To decide whether each TCR beta V gene segment behaved as functional or pseudogenic, an earlier analysis of some 540 of the donors relied on high-throughput TCR beta sequencing. Alongside the repertoire data, information on donor age, sex, ethnicity and CMV serostatus was compiled. A later genetic analysis took genome-wide SNP genotypes for about 65% of the 666 donors and used that subset as a discovery cohort. All discovery cohort repertoires had been generated on a single sequencing platform. HLA typing included class I and class II loci at four-digit resolution. The number of typed donors differed by locus: about 620-630 for A, B, C, DRB1 and DQB1; approximately 520 for DQA1; some 590 for DPA1; and roughly 470 for DPB1. Four to six DR-DQ haplotypes were handled as single units for association and clustering, since linkage in the cohort was strong. Across 300 to 500 genotyped donors of the cohort, an average of about 220,000 unique TCR beta nucleotide sequences per donor were sequenced, and 15% to 20% of those sequences were non-productive.

The method behind the library was the immunoSEQ multiplex PCR assay. The multiplex PCR relied on a mix of 60 forward primers for TCR Vbeta segments and 13 reverse primers for TCR Jbeta segments. The CDR3 region of rearranged TCR beta genes was amplified from genomic DNA with a multiplex PCR assay. The Illumina HiSeq System was used to sequence the amplified TCR beta libraries as 87-base-pair reads. From the authors' description of their analysis: A later analysis counted some 74 million unique TCR beta chains across the 550 to 800 repertoires, and approximately 11 million of these chains were shared by at least two donors. To remove PCR and sequencing errors, raw reads were error-corrected and collapsed into unique sequences using a nearest-neighbor algorithm that merged closely related sequences. CDR3 sequences were aligned to IMGT reference sequences to assign V, D and J gene segments. For a sequence to be retained, a match of at least six nucleotides to both a V gene segment and a J gene segment was required. A rearrangement was called productive if the CDR3 had no stop codons and remained in frame with V and J, and every other rearrangement was called non-productive. CDR3 was defined by IMGT convention, running from the second conserved V-encoded cysteine to the conserved J-encoded phenylalanine. The earlier analysis of a few hundred of the donors excluded sequences that lacked an unambiguous match to a single V gene segment. An earlier analysis of several hundred of the donors classified V segments as functional when productive rearrangements were above 56.7% and as segregating when the standard deviation between donors was above 5%. A statistical classification framework was built to diagnose cytomegalovirus status from the catalog of TCR beta chain sequences. A later analysis assigned V and J genes by comparing TCR nucleotide sequences with IMGT/GENE-DB human TR gene sequences. A later analysis assigned CDR3 sequences and most-parsimonious VDJ recombination scenarios with the TCRdist pipeline. In a later analysis, every TCR beta chain was defined by the combination of its CDR3 amino acid sequence and its V-gene family, and reads without a unique V-gene family were dropped. As a way to deal with suspected cross-contamination and a sequencing artifact, a later analysis dropped 450 to 700 nucleotide sequences that were highly shared and had low generation probability. For each public chain, a later analysis derived a clonal expansion index from normalized ranks of inferred template counts within each repertoire. In a later analysis, generation probabilities were computed with a VDJ recombination model fitted to out-of-frame rearrangements, and the resulting probabilities were checked against IGoR. A later analysis scored TCR-TCR, TCR-HLA and TCR-CMV co-occurrence with hypergeometric tests, applying a repertoire-size bias correction to TCR pairs. A later analysis estimated false discovery rates by permuting HLA or CMV assignments 20 times. In a later analysis, co-occurring TCRs were grouped with DBSCAN, and TCRdist sequence similarity was added when clustering was performed within HLA-allele-positive subsets. Co-occurrence clustering excluded repertoires with fewer than 30,000 or more than 120,000 public chains, plus five with anomalous nucleotide sharing. TCRdb obtained this table from immuneACCESS and retained in-frame rearrangements with V and J assigned. These tables miss some clones; where compared with another copy, unresolved V genes account for less than half of the shortfall, and the remainder is unexplained. The D gene and trimming were derived from the DNA, and the V and J assignments and clone size from that table. Across this sample there are roughly 250,000 clones, with 65% to 85% seen only once. The ten largest clonotypes hold around 2% of the sample.

Study-level results and caveats: Roughly uniform sequencing depth across donors was assumed in presence/absence analyses, although this assumption may not hold. A later genetic analysis associated a missense DCLRE1C variant with V-gene and J-gene trimming of TCR beta chains, and an independent cohort replicated the association. Correlated functional status among segregating V segments might be attributable to linkage disequilibrium, but an unknown experimental factor could not be ruled out. Broadly in line with IMGT annotations, most TCR beta V segments showed up in productive rearrangements about 87% or about 30% of the time in an earlier analysis of around 550 of the donors. A few of the identified cytomegalovirus-associated TCR beta chains were confirmed in vitro to be specific for cytomegalovirus antigens. A later analysis found that most CMV-associated TCR beta chains appeared HLA-restricted, with HLA associations seemingly driven largely by CMV exposure. The earlier analysis of 587 of the donors excluded approximately 17 rarely observed V segments, including chromosome 9 orphons, because counts were too low. Most TCR sequences were seen in very few donors, while some public TCRs were found in many individuals. Immune exposure information for the cohort was limited to CMV serostatus. Because HLA typing was missing for some donors at each locus, association tests included only the typed subset. A cluster of highly shared sequence variants was judged likely to represent a technical artifact of the sequencing pipeline. In a later analysis, HLA-associated TCR beta chains were found to be more clonally expanded and to have lower generation probabilities than equally common non-associated chains. A further reported finding was that TCR beta sequences accurately predicted the HLA-A and HLA-B alleles for most subjects in the first cohort. According to a later analysis, parvovirus B19, influenza, CMV and Epstein-Barr virus appeared linked to several top co-occurrence clusters. A total of 150 to 200 TCR beta chains were listed by the study as associated with cytomegalovirus. In a later analysis, TCR association rates were found to vary across HLA loci, with the most associated TCRs seen for DRB1 alleles and the fewest for HLA-C alleles. Cytomegalovirus status was reported to be diagnosed by the classifier with high specificity and sensitivity in both the original and validation cohorts. Strong co-occurrence of HLA alleles, especially DR and DQ, made assigning TCR associations to individual alleles difficult. In a later genetic analysis, fewer N-insertions in productive TCRs were reported among donors in an Asian-associated ancestry cluster than the roughly 640-donor mean. According to the authors, the approach could potentially be generalized to other disease states and immunological phenotypes. The 87-base-pair reads could not distinguish some IMGT-functional V segments, including TRBV6-2 and TRBV6-3, so those segments were excluded. Only TCR beta chains were sequenced in this cohort, and the absence of alpha or paired-chain data limited detectable features. In a later analysis, 16,951 TCR beta sequences were associated with specific HLA alleles at a false discovery rate of 0.05.

Spanning cysteine to phenylalanine, the CDR3 consists of 15 amino acids. Solely the CDR3 DNA is kept, with 45 bases framed from the first base. Trimming leaves V shorter by 4 bases and J shorter by 5 bases, with the junction holding 5 bases beyond the gene matches. According to the germline V gene (reference sequence), CDR1 reads WNHNN and CDR2 reads SYGVQD. The chain couples TRBV10-1 to TRBJ2-1, with TRBD2 identical over 10 junction bases. The sample was PBMCs. This TCR came from a female donor in good health and CMV-seronegative. In nucleotide form, the sequence is TGCGCCAGCAGTGGCCTAGCGGGAGATAACAATGAGCAGTTCTTC. This codes for CASSGLAGDNNEQFF.